This TCR beta chain was obtained from a study of T cells after yellow fever vaccination. This clonotype was observed many times. What it binds is not known. Germline CDR1 reads SGDLS; CDR2 reads YYNGEE. The CDR3 extends over 16 amino acids. The J segment lost 4 bases and the V segment lost 4 bases, leaving 8 bases of the junction unmatched. TCRdb ran MiXCR on the 5' RACE reads and lists one entry per CDR3 protein. The sample records around 310,000 distinct CDR3 sequences, about 9.5% being singletons. Overall study results and limits: After the booster, around 95% of CD4 and approximately 87% of CD8 primary-response clones were re-detected.

The source material was PBMCs, sampled on the day of the first yellow fever vaccination. The sequence derives from a man aged 18 to 29 who received the YFV17D yellow fever vaccine. The chain carries TRBV9 and TRBJ2-2; 9 bases are shared with TRBD2. In nucleotides, the CDR3 is TGTGCCAGCAGCAATTCAGCGGGGGGTTTCACCGGGGAGCTGTTTTTT. Protein: CASSNSAGGFTGELFF.